Presented here are 19 T cell receptor beta chains from one specimen sequenced in a study of human T cells and chemical hapten exposure. From the RACE reads, TCRdb called clonotypes with MiXCR, one entry per CDR3 protein. The table lists approximately 45,000 distinct CDR3 sequences, over 3.5% of them singletons. Time point given: healthy volunteer bleed at 2 weeks. Total RNA was isolated from whole blood that had not been fractionated. Sequenced material: whole blood. These receptors came from a female donor in good health. Some clones in this sample may be carry-over from other donors' samples.

This clonotype was detected a few times. The gene calls are TRBV5-1 and TRBJ2-3; maybe TRBD1 (5 bases). V lost 4 bases and J 3 bases, leaving 12 bases between the germline ends. Germline V gene lookup returns CDR1 SGHRS and CDR2 YFSETQ. The CDR3 is 14 amino acids. CDR3 sequence: CASSLGHKTDTQYF. DNA of the CDR3: TGCGCCAGCAGCCTAGGACACAAGACAGATACGCAGTATTTT.

This clonotype was observed at least ten times. The J gene is TRBJ1-6, the V gene TRBV4-3, with D tentatively TRBD1 (6 bases). In germline, CDR1 is LGHNA, CDR2 YSLEER. CDR3 size: 16 residues. V dropped 2 bases and J dropped 9 bases, with 17 bases sitting between them. The DNA of the CDR3 is TGCGCCAGCAGCCAACACCCACGGGACACATCTTCACCCCTCCACTTT. Protein product: CASSQHPRDTSSPLHF.

This clonotype appeared many times. The CDR3 region has the DNA TGTGCCAGCAGCCCCCTAGCGGGGGGGCCTCGAGATACGCAGTATTTT. This gives the protein CASSPLAGGPRDTQYF. The chain is built from TRBV7-6 and TRBJ2-3, with 12 bases matching TRBD2. CDR3 length: 16 residues. Germline-derived CDR1 and CDR2 are SGHVS and FNYEAQ. V was pared by 5 bases and J by 5 bases, with 8 bases of the junction left unmatched.

This clonotype was observed many times. The gene calls are TRBV4-2 and TRBJ1-6; D is perhaps TRBD1 (6 bases). V lost 5 bases to trimming and J lost 6 bases, with 8 bases between them. From germline, CDR1 is LGHNA and CDR2 YNFKEQ. The CDR3 has 13 residues. CDR3 sequence (DNA): TGTGCCAGCAGCAAGGACAGTAATTCACCCCTCCACTTT. It specifies CASSKDSNSPLHF.

This clonotype has ten or more counts. The rearrangement joins TRBV9 to TRBJ2-3; D remains ambiguous. There are 13 residues in the CDR3. Trimming left V 0 bases short and J 2 bases short, with 4 bases between. CDR1 and CDR2 (germline): SGDLS, YYNGEE. CDR3 coding DNA: TGTGCCAGCAGCGTAGTCCTCACAGATACGCAGTATTTT. Translated, it gives CASSVVLTDTQYF.

There are a few counts of this clonotype. The V and J genes are TRBV4-1 and TRBJ2-7, with 7 bases that match TRBD1. The CDR3 sequence is 14 residues long. Germline-derived CDR1 and CDR2 are MGHRA and YSYEKL. After removal of 4 bases from V and 1 base from J, the junction contained 4 bases not matched to a gene. The CDR3 bases are TGCGCCAGCAGCCCGGACAGGTATTCCTACGAGCAGTACTTC. Protein: CASSPDRYSYEQYF.

This clonotype has at least ten counts. The chain couples TRBV6-5 to TRBJ2-5, with D possibly TRBD1 on 6 matching bases. Germline V gives CDR1 MNHEY, CDR2 SVGAGI. CDR3 length: 15 amino acids. The V gene lost 6 bases and the J gene lost 4 bases, with 18 bases spanning the gap. CDR3 nucleotide sequence: TGTGCCAGCAGCCGCCAACAGGGATTAGGAGAGACCCAGTACTTC. It codes for CASSRQQGLGETQYF.

This clonotype was seen many times. The CDR3 nucleotides read TGTGCCAGCAGTCAGGGGGCGCGAACCGGGGAGCTGTTTTTT. Translation: CASSQGARTGELFF. The V gene is TRBV6-5, the J gene TRBJ2-2, with 8 bases fitting TRBD1. The CDR3 totals 14 residues. Germline V CDR1 and CDR2: MNHEY, SVGAGI. V gave up 5 bases and J gave up 5 bases; unmatched junction bases: 4.

There are many counts of this clonotype. CDR3 sequence (DNA): TGTGCCAGCAGCATCGGGAGCTCTGGAAACACCATATATTTT. Translation gives CASSIGSSGNTIYF. This sequence joins TRBV7-9 and TRBJ1-3; unclear D gene. This CDR3 comprises 14 residues. Trimming removed 5 bases from V and 0 bases from J, with 8 bases in between. Germline lookup yields CDR1 SEHNR and CDR2 FQNEAQ (reference sequence).

This clonotype has at least ten counts. V and J are TRBV12-3 or TRBV12-4 and TRBJ2-5; 8 bases agree with TRBD1. J gave up 5 bases and V 3 bases, and 5 bases lay outside the gene matches. The CDR3 is 14 residues long. CDR3 region: CASSFRQGRETQYF. CDR3 sequence (DNA): TGTGCCAGCAGTTTCAGACAGGGGCGGGAGACCCAGTACTTC.

The chain links TRBV7-9 to TRBJ1-5, with D perhaps TRBD1 (6 bases). Germline V CDR1 and CDR2: SEHNR, FQNEAQ (reference sequence). Trimming took off 1 base at V and 2 bases at J, with 9 bases between the two ends. The CDR3 has 15 residues. CDR3 amino acids: CASSLGGLGNQPQHF. CDR3 DNA: TGTGCCAGCAGCTTAGGGGGGCTCGGCAATCAGCCCCAGCATTTT.

J is TRBJ2-6 and V is TRBV7-6, with 7 positions matching TRBD1. The CDR3 covers 19 residues. Germline CDR1 SGHVS, CDR2 FNYEAQ. V was pared by 5 bases and J by 4 bases, with 17 bases of the junction left unmatched. The CDR3 DNA reads TGTGCCAGCAGCCCACTACAGGGGTTACTTCTAGTAGGGGCCAACGTCCTGACTTTC. Protein: CASSPLQGLLLVGANVLTF.

This clonotype came up a few times. The chain has TRBV20-1 and TRBJ1-2; D is possibly TRBD1 (6 bases). Germline V gene lookup returns CDR1 DFQATT and CDR2 SNEGSKA (reference sequence). V shed 2 bases and J shed 7 bases, with 17 bases lying between them. The CDR3 totals 14 residues. The CDR3 reads CSARLPGHIIGYTF. The CDR3 DNA sequence: TGCAGTGCTAGACTACCGGGACATATTATTGGCTACACCTTC.

Ten or more counts support this clonotype. This sequence joins TRBV20-1 and TRBJ2-7; D uncertain. Germline loops: CDR1 DFQATT, CDR2 SNEGSKA (reference sequence). Trimming shortened V by 3 bases and J by 4 bases, and 13 bases separated the two germline ends. The CDR3 has 13 amino acids. The chain's CDR3 is CSARGRLGYEQYF. The CDR3 DNA sequence: TGCAGTGCTAGGGGTAGACTTGGGTACGAGCAGTACTTC.

Many counts were recorded for this clonotype. This chain connects TRBV7-8 to TRBJ2-7; maybe TRBD2 (5 bases). CDR1 SGHVS and CDR2 FQNEAQ come from the germline V gene. V was shortened by 4 bases and J by 7 bases, with 17 bases between the two germline ends. This CDR3 contains 14 residues. The CDR3 here is CASSSPGLSPEQYF. The CDR3 coding sequence is TGTGCCAGCAGCTCACCCGGACTTTCCCCTGAGCAGTACTTC.

The table lists this clonotype with many counts. J is TRBJ2-4 and V is TRBV20-1; 8 nucleotides agree with TRBD2. The CDR3 length is 15 residues. The trim removed 0 bases at V and 8 bases at J, leaving 9 bases unmatched. Germline values: CDR1 DFQATT, CDR2 SNEGSKA (reference sequence). The CDR3 nucleotides read TGCAGTGCTAGAGATCTAAGCGGGGGTGGGGACATTCAGTACTTC. It yields the protein CSARDLSGGGDIQYF.

This clonotype was picked up a small number of times. This sequence joins TRBV5-6 and TRBJ1-3; D remains ambiguous. CDR1 is SGHDT and CDR2 is YYEEEE in the germline V gene. V was clipped by 0 bases and J by 4 bases, with 17 bases between them. The CDR3 covers 17 residues. The CDR3 loop is CASSLAGQRLIGNTIYF. CDR3 in DNA: TGTGCCAGCAGCTTGGCCGGCCAGAGACTTATCGGAAACACCATATATTTT. The full variable domain, with the rest looked up from reference TRBV5-6 and TRBJ1-3, is DAGVTQSPTHLIKTRGQQVTLRCSPKSGHDTVSWYQQALGQGPQFIFQYYEEEERQRGNFPDRFSGHQFPNYSSELNVNALLLGDSALYLCASSLAGQRLIGNTIYFGEGSWLTVV.

At least ten counts were recorded for this clonotype. The chain links TRBV12-3 or TRBV12-4 to TRBJ1-1; D is unresolved. V lost 3 bases to trimming and J lost 1 base, with 6 bases between them. The CDR3 sequence is 13 residues long. The CDR3 DNA reads as TGTGCCAGCAGTTTGCCACCGAACACTGAAGCTTTCTTT. Its translation: CASSLPPNTEAFF.

This clonotype was found many times. The J gene is TRBJ2-3, the V gene TRBV7-2; TRBD2 matches 7 bases. The CDR3 spans 15 residues. From germline, CDR1 is SGHTA and CDR2 FQGNSA. Losses at the gene ends were 3 bases for V and 2 bases for J; bases not matched to a gene: 5. In DNA, the CDR3 is TGTGCCAGCAGCTTCCAAGCGGGGTTCACAGATACGCAGTATTTT. Protein product: CASSFQAGFTDTQYF.